These T cell receptor beta chains were read from a single sample in a study of T cell repertoires in cytomegalovirus infection. TCRdb reanalysed the reads using MiXCR and keeps one entry per CDR3 protein. In the table there are 150,000 to 200,000 distinct CDR3 sequences, roughly a fifth of which are singletons. The sequenced material came from PBMCs. These receptors originate from a human donor in good health (CMV status not recorded). Some clones in this sample may be carry-over from other donors' samples. CDR3s include the opening cysteine and the closing phenylalanine or tryptophan.

V: TRBV7-2; length: 14; J: TRBJ1-1; CDR3: CASSSKRQVSGAFF
V: TRBV29-1; length: 14; J: TRBJ2-7; CDR3: CSVTTGLSSYEQYF
V: TRBV30; length: 13; J: TRBJ1-5; CDR3: CAWSAGHNQPQHF
V: TRBV19; length: 14; J: TRBJ2-3; CDR3: CASSNIASTDTQYF
V: TRBV28; length: 16; J: TRBJ2-7; CDR3: CASSSPGSASSYEQYF
V: TRBV6-1; length: 13; J: TRBJ2-7; CDR3: CASRGTIGNEQYF
V: TRBV5-1; length: 15; J: TRBJ2-7; CDR3: CASSSGTGMPYEQYF
V: TRBV6-1; length: 16; J: TRBJ2-5; CDR3: CASSEGWDSLQETQYF
V: TRBV6-2/TRBV6-3; length: 15; J: TRBJ1-4; CDR3: CASRRGRSQNEKLFF
V: TRBV7-2; length: 13; J: TRBJ2-7; CDR3: CASSPRTGNEQYF
V: TRBV7-8; length: 17; J: TRBJ1-5; CDR3: CASSSYGDRGAIQPQHF
V: TRBV11-1; length: 15; J: TRBJ2-4; CDR3: CASSLAGRAKNIQYF
V: TRBV7-2; length: 16; J: TRBJ1-2; CDR3: CASSLASGPPNYGYTF
V: TRBV10-1; length: 14; J: TRBJ2-3; CDR3: CASSPSGTGDTQYF
V: TRBV6-2/TRBV6-3; length: 13; J: TRBJ1-2; CDR3: CASSSTGRNGYTF
V: TRBV19; length: 14; J: TRBJ2-6; CDR3: CASSIFDRANVLTF
V: TRBV12-3/TRBV12-4; length: 15; J: TRBJ2-1; CDR3: CASSPGTDIYNEQFF
V: TRBV27; length: 14; J: TRBJ1-1; CDR3: CASSLLRPWTEAFF
V: TRBV6-5; length: 17; J: TRBJ2-3; CDR3: CASSSRTSGGWRDTQYF
V: TRBV28; length: 15; J: TRBJ1-2; CDR3: CASSPQGKFVYGYTF
V: TRBV7-2; length: 14; J: TRBJ1-3; CDR3: CASSINYSGNTIYF
V: TRBV4-2; length: 18; J: TRBJ2-1; CDR3: CASSQELAGYGRWDEQFF
V: TRBV12-3/TRBV12-4; length: 15; J: TRBJ2-3; CDR3: CASSLDGRALDTKYF
V: TRBV7-3; length: 14; J: TRBJ1-2; CDR3: CASSPTPGTYGYTF
V: TRBV12-3/TRBV12-4; length: 16; J: TRBJ2-1; CDR3: CASRQTSGRVDNEQFF
V: TRBV10-3; length: 17; J: TRBJ2-1; CDR3: CAISDPGLAGGTNEQFF
V: TRBV10-3; length: 18; J: TRBJ2-3; CDR3: CAIGKLAGGLLDTDTQYF
V: TRBV7-6; length: 16; J: TRBJ2-7; CDR3: CASSLPRDSNSYEQYF
V: TRBV6-2/TRBV6-3; length: 12; J: TRBJ1-5; CDR3: CASSYYVQPQHF
V: TRBV12-3/TRBV12-4; length: 15; J: TRBJ2-7; CDR3: CASSLVRQASYEQYF
V: TRBV5-1; length: 19; J: TRBJ2-1; CDR3: CASSSPGQGVIRDDNEQFF
V: TRBV12-5; length: 16; J: TRBJ1-2; CDR3: CASGLVVSGPNYGYTF
V: TRBV28; length: 15; J: TRBJ1-2; CDR3: CASSFGQGRVRGYTF
V: TRBV5-6; length: 16; J: TRBJ2-1; CDR3: CASSLDYGRGLNEQFF
V: TRBV5-1; length: 16; J: TRBJ1-3; CDR3: CASSLEGVSIGDTIYF
V: TRBV18; length: 18; J: TRBJ1-1; CDR3: CASSPTRQAGSSDTEAFF
V: TRBV25-1; length: 15; J: TRBJ1-2; CDR3: CSSSETRVGGYGYTF
V: TRBV11-1; length: 15; J: TRBJ1-1; CDR3: CASSLRRQLNTEAFF
V: TRBV4-2; length: 15; J: TRBJ2-6; CDR3: CASSQVGSGANVLTF
V: TRBV5-4; length: 19; J: TRBJ2-2; CDR3: CASSTGLAGLSSDTGELFF
V: TRBV27; length: 12; J: TRBJ2-7; CDR3: CASSGRSYEQYF
V: TRBV4-2; length: 17; J: TRBJ2-1; CDR3: CASSQDNSQWSPNEQFF
V: TRBV5-6; length: 14; J: TRBJ1-1; CDR3: CASSFGTGYTEAFF
V: TRBV4-1; length: 15; J: TRBJ2-3; CDR3: CASSQVDARADTQYF
V: TRBV24-1; length: 18; J: TRBJ2-2; CDR3: CATSDLPGPSRGTGELFF
V: TRBV20-1; length: 16; J: TRBJ1-3; CDR3: CSATPPEGAAGNTIYF
V: TRBV7-2; length: 15; J: TRBJ2-5; CDR3: CASSPPAGRQETQYF
V: TRBV7-6; length: 17; J: TRBJ1-5; CDR3: CASSSGLAGSDNQPQHF
V: TRBV19; length: 16; J: TRBJ1-3; CDR3: CASSVIRDRDRNTIYF
V: TRBV12-3/TRBV12-4; length: 14; J: TRBJ2-7; CDR3: CASSYRTGSYEQYF
V: TRBV20-1; length: 15; J: TRBJ1-1; CDR3: CSAREAPGQNTEAFF
V: TRBV7-3; length: 16; J: TRBJ2-1; CDR3: CASSWDRDRTENEQFF
V: TRBV11-2; length: 13; J: TRBJ2-5; CDR3: CASSPAWTGTQYF
V: TRBV5-4; length: 16; J: TRBJ2-6; CDR3: CASSSPQGNGANVLTF
V: TRBV20-1; length: 14; J: TRBJ1-3; CDR3: CSASTIPFGNTIYF
V: TRBV6-5; length: 16; J: TRBJ2-3; CDR3: CASSYSKTSGGSAQYF